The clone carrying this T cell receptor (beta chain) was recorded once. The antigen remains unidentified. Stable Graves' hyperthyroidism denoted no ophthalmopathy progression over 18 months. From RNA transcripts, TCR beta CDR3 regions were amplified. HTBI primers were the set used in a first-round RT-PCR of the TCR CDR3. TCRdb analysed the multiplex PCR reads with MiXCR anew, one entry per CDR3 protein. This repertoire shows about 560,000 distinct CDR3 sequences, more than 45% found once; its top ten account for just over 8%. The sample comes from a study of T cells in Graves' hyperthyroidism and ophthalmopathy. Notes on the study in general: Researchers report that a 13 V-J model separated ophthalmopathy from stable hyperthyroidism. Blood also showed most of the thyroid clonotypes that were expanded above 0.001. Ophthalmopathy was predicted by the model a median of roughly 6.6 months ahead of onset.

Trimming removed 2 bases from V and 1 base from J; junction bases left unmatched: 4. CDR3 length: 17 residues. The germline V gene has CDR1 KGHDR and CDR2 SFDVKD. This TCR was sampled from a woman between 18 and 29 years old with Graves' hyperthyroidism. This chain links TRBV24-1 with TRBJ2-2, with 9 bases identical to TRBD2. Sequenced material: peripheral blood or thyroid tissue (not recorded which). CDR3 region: CATSDSTSGLNTGELFF. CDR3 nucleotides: TGTGCCACCAGTGATTCGACTAGCGGACTGAACACCGGGGAGCTGTTTTTT.